The 10 T cell receptor beta chains listed next were all sequenced from one sample in a study of patients and donors after allogeneic stem cell transplantation. Each CDR3 protein gets one entry after TCRdb re-called the RT-PCR reads with MiXCR. Here the sample spans 400,000 to 450,000 distinct CDR3 sequences, roughly 17% being singletons. Sequencing was carried out using blood, either unsorted or a sorted T cell fraction (not recorded which). The receptors shown here come from a human donor who was either an allogeneic HSCT recipient or a stem cell or donor lymphocyte infusion donor (not recorded which). It is not recorded whose cells these are; they may come from a transplant donor.

This clonotype was found a few times. This chain connects TRBV28 to TRBJ2-2; tentatively, D is TRBD2 (5 bases). The V gene lost 5 bases and the J gene lost 4 bases, with 14 bases spanning the gap. Germline V lookup: CDR1 MDHEN, CDR2 SYDVKM. This CDR3 region has 15 residues. CDR3 DNA: TGTGCCAGCAGTCCCATTATAGCGCGCACCGGGGAGCTGTTTTTT. Its translation is CASSPIIARTGELFF.

This clonotype was seen a handful of times. The CDR3 coding sequence is TGTGCCAGCACCTCCCAGGGGGGGTCACACACTGAAGCTTTCTTT. Its protein is CASTSQGGSHTEAFF. V usage is TRBV27 and J usage is TRBJ1-1; 7 bases agree with TRBD1. After removal of 7 bases from V and 3 bases from J, the junction contained 11 bases not matched to a gene. CDR1 is MNHEY and CDR2 is SMNVEV in the germline V gene (reference sequence). This CDR3 has 15 amino acids.

This clonotype was counted between two and nine times. The CDR3 nucleotides are TGTGCCAGCAGCTTGTCCGGGAGAGTCTCAGATACGCAGTATTTT. Amino acids: CASSLSGRVSDTQYF. V usage is TRBV5-5 and J usage is TRBJ2-3; TRBD2 is a possible D gene (6 bases). Germline lookup yields CDR1 SGHKS and CDR2 YYEKEE (reference sequence). Deletions cut 1 base from V and 4 bases from J, with 13 bases between. This CDR3 is 15 amino acids long.

This clonotype has more than one count but fewer than ten. This chain joins TRBV7-3 and TRBJ1-2, with 7 bases identical to TRBD1. CDR3 length equals 13 residues. The V gene's germline CDR1 is SGHTA and CDR2 FQGTGA. V was clipped by 5 bases and J by 7 bases; unmatched bases: 7. In DNA, the CDR3 is TGTGCCAGCAGCCTCGGACAGGTCTTTGGCTACACCTTC. This encodes CASSLGQVFGYTF.

The CDR3 is CATSRDAQAGANVLTF. CDR3 DNA: TGTGCCACCAGCAGAGACGCCCAAGCTGGGGCCAACGTCCTGACTTTC. The chain employs TRBV15 and TRBJ2-6; the D is unclear. CDR1 is LNHNV, CDR2 YYDKDF, per germline (reference sequence). The CDR3 is 16 amino acids. Trimming shortened V by 0 bases and J by 2 bases, and 8 bases separated the two germline ends.

This clonotype was seen only a few times. The chain combines TRBV20-1 with TRBJ2-3; D unresolved. CDR1 is DFQATT, CDR2 SNEGSKA, per germline (reference sequence). The ends were cut back, 5 bases at V and 6 bases at J, with 12 bases in the middle. The CDR3 has 12 residues. The CDR3 region is CSAYKNWDTQYF. In DNA form, the CDR3 reads TGCAGTGCTTATAAGAATTGGGATACGCAGTATTTT.

The V gene is TRBV20-1, the J gene TRBJ2-3, with 8 bases matching TRBD1. The V and J ends lost 2 bases and 2 bases, in that order; junction bases with no gene match: 6. This CDR3 is built from 15 residues. Germline CDR1 and CDR2: DFQATT and SNEGSKA (reference sequence). CDR3 DNA sequence: TGCAGTGCTAGAAGAACAGGGGGGACCACAGATACGCAGTATTTT. As protein: CSARRTGGTTDTQYF.

The chain is built from TRBV12-3 or TRBV12-4 and TRBJ1-1; weak D call: TRBD1 (5 bases). The CDR3 is 14 residues long. V was clipped by 5 bases and J by 1 base, with 11 bases between them. The DNA for the CDR3 is TGTGCCAGCAGTGTACAGGTATGGAACACTGAAGCTTTCTTT. Translation gives CASSVQVWNTEAFF.

V and J are TRBV7-8 and TRBJ2-7; D might be TRBD1 (5 bases). The ends were cut back, 1 base at V and 3 bases at J, with 10 bases in the middle. The CDR3 spans 14 residues. CDR1 is SGHVS, CDR2 FQNEAQ, per germline. The CDR3 sequence is CASSLVVDSYEQYF. CDR3 sequence (DNA): TGTGCCAGCAGCTTAGTGGTTGACAGCTACGAGCAGTACTTC.

This clonotype was detected many times. V usage is TRBV5-1 and J usage is TRBJ1-1; D uncertain. Trimming removed 2 bases from V and 1 base from J, with 3 bases in between. CDR1 is SGHRS and CDR2 is YFSETQ in the germline V gene. The CDR3 has 12 residues. The CDR3 DNA follows: TGCGCCAGCAGCTTCAGGAACACTGAAGCTTTCTTT. Protein: CASSFRNTEAFF. The full variable domain, completed using reference TRBV5-1 and TRBJ1-1, is KAGVTQTPRYLIKTRGQQVTLSCSPISGHRSVSWYQQTPGQGLQFLFEYFSETQRNKGNFPGRFSGRQFSNSRSEMNVSTLELGDSALYLCASSFRNTEAFFGQGTRLTVV.